A selection of T cell receptor beta chains follows, all from one sample in a study of shared clonotypes between healthy human individuals. This table comes from immunoSEQ multiplex PCR, and its TCRdb copy is limited to in-frame clones, with some not included. Here the sample spans some 2,500,000 clones, 93% being singletons. The material sequenced was naive CD4+ T cells from PBMCs. The receptors were gathered from a man aged 18 to 30 in good health. Some clones in this sample may be carry-over from other donors' samples. The CDR3 runs from the conserved cysteine through the conserved F or W.

TRBV6-4	TRBJ2-1	CASSLMEGVNEQFF
TRBV7-8	TRBJ2-7	CASSWDRGHYEQYF
TRBV5-1	TRBJ2-4	CASSLLVGATKNIQYF
TRBV6-6	TRBJ2-7	CASSKARGEQYF
TRBV6-1	TRBJ1-2	CASSRGFYGYTF
TRBV7-2	TRBJ2-7	CASSSRDTSYEQYF
TRBV6-1	TRBJ1-2	CASSQTGTGYGYTF
TRBV28	TRBJ2-1	CASTPVRTSGDEQFF
TRBV14	TRBJ2-1	CASSQGGTGKQFF
TRBV5-1	TRBJ2-2	CASSLGRGSTGELFF
TRBV7-2	TRBJ1-1	CASSLGGGLTEAFF
TRBV5-1	TRBJ2-3	CASSEDRDLGTQYF
TRBV5-1	TRBJ2-7	CASSLAVNRGDYEQYF
TRBV9	TRBJ2-2	CASSAQDRSTGELFF
TRBV30	TRBJ2-1	CAWAPGRREQFF
TRBV2	TRBJ1-1	CASRLERARGAIGTEAFF
TRBV10-3	TRBJ2-2	CAISGGNLIHTNTGELFF
TRBV28	TRBJ2-1	CASSAPLVRQFF
TRBV2	TRBJ2-7	CASTPDRYYEQYF
TRBV28	TRBJ2-5	CASSFGALQGETQYF
TRBV4-1	TRBJ2-7	CASSDTDSYEQYF
TRBV30	TRBJ2-1	CAWGKGTNEQFF
TRBV28	TRBJ2-2	CAGQGAAGELFF
TRBV10-3	TRBJ1-4	CAISEFMTTGQNEKLFF
TRBV27	TRBJ1-5	CASSSNDQPQHF
TRBV7-2	TRBJ2-7	CASSLVGGATFSEQYF
TRBV18	TRBJ1-1	CASSRGQGRDTEAFF
TRBV4-1	TRBJ2-2	CASSQGNTGELFF
TRBV27	TRBJ2-3	CASSLRLAGVGTDTQYF
TRBV6-5	TRBJ2-7	CASSYFGAYEQYF
TRBV6-6	TRBJ2-7	CASSYGLAASYEQYF
TRBV19	TRBJ2-7	CASSLRRDRFYEQYF
TRBV7-9	TRBJ2-1	CASSYGTSGSSNEQFF
TRBV7-9	TRBJ2-3	CASSQVSDTQYF
TRBV5-4	TRBJ2-3	CASSLAGSKGADTQYF
TRBV11-2	TRBJ2-5	CASSPERTGGETQYF
TRBV6-1	TRBJ1-3	CASSELRTYGNTIYF
TRBV6-1	TRBJ1-5	CASSEVERGQYQPQHF
TRBV6-5	TRBJ1-4	CASSTGQVLFF
TRBV5-1	TRBJ2-7	CASSLDRGYTSYEQYF
TRBV18	TRBJ2-1	CASSQGLAAYSEQFF
TRBV4-1	TRBJ2-1	CASSPGTSGGSSYNEQFF
TRBV6-1	TRBJ2-2	CASSGRATSGSSEPTGELFF
TRBV29-1	TRBJ2-7	CSVSGPYEQYF
TRBV14	TRBJ2-2	CASSRAVAGTGELFF
TRBV28	TRBJ1-1	CASRLSRGGAFF
TRBV18	TRBJ2-5	CASSPGSPALQETQYF
TRBV28	TRBJ2-7	CASSSPQGTEYEQYF
TRBV9	TRBJ2-1	CASSVAPLINNEQFF
TRBV29-1	TRBJ1-1	CSVGTGYEGTEAFF
TRBV14	TRBJ2-2	CASSHRVGTGELFF
TRBV5-1	TRBJ2-2	CASSLGGGTHGGTGELFF
TRBV28	TRBJ2-3	CASSVHPGTGSTDTQYF
TRBV5-6	TRBJ2-3	CASSLFMGGKGPDTQYF
TRBV7-2	TRBJ2-7	CASSSSGVLSYEQYF